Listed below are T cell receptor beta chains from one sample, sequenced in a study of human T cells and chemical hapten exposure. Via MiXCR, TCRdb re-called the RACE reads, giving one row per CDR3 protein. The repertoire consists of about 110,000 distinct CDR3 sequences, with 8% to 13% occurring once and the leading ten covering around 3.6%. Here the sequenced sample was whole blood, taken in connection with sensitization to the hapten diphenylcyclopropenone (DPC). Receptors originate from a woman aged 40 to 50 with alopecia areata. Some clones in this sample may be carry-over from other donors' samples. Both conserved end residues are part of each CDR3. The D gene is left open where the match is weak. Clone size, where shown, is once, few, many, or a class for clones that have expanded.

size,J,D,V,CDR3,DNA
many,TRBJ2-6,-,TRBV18,CASSLRPNSGANVLTF,TGTGCCAGCTCACTAAGACCGAACTCTGGGGCCAACGTCCTGACTTTC
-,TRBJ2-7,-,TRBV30,CAWSVGPAGRYEQYF,TGTGCCTGGAGTGTAGGCCCGGCGGGCCGATACGAGCAGTACTTC
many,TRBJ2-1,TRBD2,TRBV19,CASRTSGVYNEQFF,TGTGCCAGTAGGACTAGCGGGGTGTACAATGAGCAGTTCTTC
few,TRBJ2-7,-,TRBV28,CASRTDSPGLEQYF,TGTGCCAGCAGGACGGACAGCCCCGGCCTGGAGCAGTACTTC
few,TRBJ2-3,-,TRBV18,CASSPMAAVGTDTQYF,TGTGCCAGCTCACCCATGGCGGCGGTGGGCACAGATACGCAGTATTTT
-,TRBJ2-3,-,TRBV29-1,CSVEDRQGSTDTQYF,TGCAGCGTTGAAGATCGGCAAGGCAGCACAGATACGCAGTATTTT
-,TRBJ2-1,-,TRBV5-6,CASQSTRGNEQFF,TGTGCCAGCCAAAGCACTCGCGGCAATGAGCAGTTCTTC
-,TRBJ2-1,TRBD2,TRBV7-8,CASSLEGGSFEQFF,TGTGCCAGCAGCCTTGAAGGCGGGAGTTTTGAGCAGTTCTTC
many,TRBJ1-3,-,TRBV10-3,CAISEPGGNTIYF,TGTGCCATCAGTGAGCCCGGAGGAAACACCATATATTTT
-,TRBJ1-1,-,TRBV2,CASSKPQGRTPEAFF,TGTGCCAGCAGTAAGCCGCAGGGGCGCACCCCTGAAGCTTTCTTT
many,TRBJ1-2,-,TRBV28,CASSFPRANYGYTF,TGTGCCAGCAGTTTTCCCAGGGCGAACTATGGCTACACCTTC
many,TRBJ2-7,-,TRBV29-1,CSVDRGAEQYF,TGCAGCGTTGACAGGGGGGCCGAGCAGTACTTC
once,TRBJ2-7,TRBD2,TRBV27,CASSLRGLASYEQYF,TGTGCCAGCAGTTTAAGGGGACTAGCCTCCTACGAGCAGTACTTC
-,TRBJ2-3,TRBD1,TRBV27,CASSWGQGSSTDTQYF,TGTGCCAGCAGTTGGGGACAGGGGTCGAGCACAGATACGCAGTATTTT
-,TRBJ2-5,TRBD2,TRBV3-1,CASSEAIASGAETQYF,TGTGCCAGCAGCGAAGCAATTGCTAGCGGGGCAGAGACCCAGTACTTC
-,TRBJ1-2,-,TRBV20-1,CSASPPGGYGYTF,TGCAGTGCTAGTCCCCCGGGAGGCTATGGCTACACCTTC
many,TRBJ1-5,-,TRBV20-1,CSATSVIGQPQHF,TGCAGTGCTACCTCCGTTATTGGTCAGCCCCAGCATTTT
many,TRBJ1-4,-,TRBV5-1,CASSLSTSNEKLFF,TGCGCCAGCAGCTTGTCAACTTCTAATGAAAAACTGTTTTTT
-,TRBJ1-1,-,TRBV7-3,CASSLIRQTNTEAFF,TGTGCCAGCAGCTTAATAAGGCAGACGAACACTGAAGCTTTCTTT
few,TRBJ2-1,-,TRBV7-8,CASSFGLGGTEQFF,TGTGCCAGCAGCTTCGGTCTTGGGGGCACCGAGCAGTTCTTC
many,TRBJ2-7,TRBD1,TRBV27,CASSLLRQGNFISEQYF,TGTGCCAGCAGCCTCCTCCGACAGGGTAATTTTATTAGTGAGCAGTACTTC
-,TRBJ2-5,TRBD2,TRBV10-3,CAISDRGGLQETQYF,TGTGCCATCAGTGACCGGGGGGGGCTCCAAGAGACCCAGTACTTC
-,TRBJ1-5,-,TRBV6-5,CASRPGTPGQPQHF,TGTGCCAGCAGACCCGGGACCCCGGGTCAGCCCCAGCATTTT
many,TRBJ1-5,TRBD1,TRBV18,CASSPSQTGGRQPQHF,TGTGCCAGCTCACCATCCCAAACAGGGGGCAGACAGCCCCAGCATTTT
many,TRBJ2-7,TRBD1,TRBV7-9,CASSFPGQGAHEQYF,TGTGCCAGCAGTTTTCCGGGACAGGGGGCCCACGAGCAGTACTTC
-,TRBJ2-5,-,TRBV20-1,CSARAGGRETQYF,TGCAGTGCTAGAGCCGGGGGTCGGGAGACCCAGTACTTC
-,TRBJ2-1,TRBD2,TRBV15,CATSRDRTSGSSYNEQFF,TGTGCCACCAGCAGAGATAGGACTAGCGGGAGCTCCTACAATGAGCAGTTCTTC
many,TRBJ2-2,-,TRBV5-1,CASSLVGPGELFF,TGCGCCAGCAGCTTGGTGGGGCCCGGGGAGCTGTTTTTT
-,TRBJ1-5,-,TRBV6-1,CASSEFPTGHNQPQHF,TGTGCCAGCAGTGAATTTCCCACAGGCCACAATCAGCCCCAGCATTTT
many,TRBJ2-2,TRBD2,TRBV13,CASSLISTSGKTGELFF,TGTGCCAGCAGCTTAATTTCCACTAGCGGAAAAACCGGGGAGCTGTTTTTT
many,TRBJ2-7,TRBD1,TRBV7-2,CASSAGQGPYEQYF,TGTGCCAGCAGCGCCGGACAGGGCCCCTACGAGCAGTACTTC
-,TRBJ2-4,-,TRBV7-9,CASSPGRSQYF,TGTGCCAGCAGCCCCGGACGGTCGCAGTACTTC
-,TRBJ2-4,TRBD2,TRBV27,CASSPGTRGGIQYF,TGTGCCAGCAGTCCAGGGACTAGGGGCGGCATTCAGTACTTC
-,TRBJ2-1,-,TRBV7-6,CASSQTAAYNEQFF,TGTGCCAGCAGCCAGACGGCCGCCTACAATGAGCAGTTCTTC
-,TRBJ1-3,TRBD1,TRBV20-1,CSTTQGAGNTIYF,TGCAGTACAACGCAGGGGGCTGGAAACACCATATATTTT